The next 10 T cell receptor beta chains were all read from a single sample in a study of immune cell composition in non-small cell lung cancer. The repertoire was sequenced with immunoSEQ multiplex PCR; TCRdb's copy has only in-frame clones and lacks some. The sample carries more than 900 clones, approximately 78% recorded once. The sequenced material came from lung tumor tissue. Receptors were obtained from a human donor with non-small cell lung cancer.

This chain's CDR3 is CASSVDLSSGNTIYF. The DNA of the CDR3 is TGTGCCAGCAGCGTAGATCTTAGCTCTGGAAACACCATATATTTT. The genes are TRBV9 and TRBJ1-3; D not resolved. Deletions cut 0 bases from V and 0 bases from J, with 7 bases between. The CDR3 has 15 amino acids. Germline CDR1 is SGDLS and CDR2 is YYNGEE.

This chain links TRBV19 with TRBJ1-2, with 8 bases that match TRBD1. CDR3 length: 16 residues. V was pared by 7 bases and J by 5 bases, with 15 bases of the junction left unmatched. Germline loops: CDR1 LNHDA, CDR2 SQIVND (reference sequence). CDR3 DNA: TGTGCCAGTACCCCTCAGGGGCAGGGGGCAGGGTATGGCTACACCTTC. Protein product: CASTPQGQGAGYGYTF.

The chain links TRBV7-2 to TRBJ2-1; 10 positions match TRBD2. The CDR3 runs 14 residues. CDR1 is SGHTA, CDR2 FQGNSA, per germline. V lost 7 bases, J lost 8 bases, and 8 bases stayed unmatched. This CDR3 reads CASTPGLAYDEQFF. The CDR3 region has the DNA TGTGCCAGCACCCCGGGACTAGCGTACGATGAGCAGTTCTTC.

V is TRBV2 and J is TRBJ2-3, with no clear D. The CDR3 has 14 residues. Trimming took 3 bases from V and 0 from J, leaving 7 bases between them. Germline lookup yields CDR1 SNHLY and CDR2 FYNNEI. The CDR3 nucleotides read TGTGCCAGCAGTGACACCGGGAGCACAGATACGCAGTATTTT. This translates into CASSDTGSTDTQYF.

The chain combines TRBV15 with TRBJ2-3; 9 bases line up with TRBD1. V dropped 5 bases and J dropped 5; count of bases not matched to a gene: 8. Germline CDR1 is LNHNV and CDR2 is YYDKDF (reference sequence). The CDR3 covers 15 residues. As DNA, the CDR3 is TGTGCCACCAGCTCTACACGGACAGGGGAAGATACGCAGTATTTT. This sequence encodes CATSSTRTGEDTQYF.

The rearrangement joins TRBV6-6 to TRBJ2-1, with 7 bases identical to TRBD1. This CDR3 has 15 residues. Germline CDR1 reads MNHNY; CDR2 reads SVGAGI (reference sequence). V was clipped by 5 bases and J by 7 bases; unmatched bases: 11. The CDR3 coding sequence is TGTGCCAGCAGTACCGGACAGGCCCCCTGGAATGAGCAGTTCTTC. It codes for CASSTGQAPWNEQFF.

This chain joins TRBV19 and TRBJ2-1, with 8 bases aligning to TRBD2. The CDR3 is 14 residues long. Trimming at V came to 9 bases and at J to 2 bases, leaving 6 bases not matched to a gene. Germline lookup yields CDR1 LNHDA and CDR2 SQIVND (reference sequence). The CDR3 loop reads CASAGGLTYNEQFF. The CDR3 bases are TGTGCCAGCGCGGGGGGACTCACCTACAATGAGCAGTTCTTC.

The chain carries TRBV7-8 and TRBJ1-1, with D possibly being TRBD1 (5 bases). V was shortened by 6 bases and J by 4 bases, with 15 bases between the two germline ends. This CDR3 spans 14 amino acids. Germline loops: CDR1 SGHVS, CDR2 FQNEAQ. CDR3 protein: CASRPTGIGTEAFF. Written as DNA, the CDR3 is TGTGCCAGCAGGCCCACAGGTATAGGCACTGAAGCTTTCTTT.

The chain recombines TRBV30 with TRBJ2-7, with 8 bases lining up with TRBD2. From germline, CDR1 is GTSNPN and CDR2 SVGIG (reference sequence). The CDR3 loop spans 13 amino acids. V lost 5 bases to trimming and J lost 3 bases; unmatched junction nucleotides: 6. The CDR3 region is CAWSASGSYEQYF. CDR3 nucleotides: TGTGCCTGGTCCGCCAGCGGGAGCTACGAGCAGTACTTC.

V is TRBV19 and J is TRBJ2-1, with 7 bases identical to TRBD2. This CDR3 contains 13 residues. The trim removed 5 bases at V and 9 bases at J, leaving 7 bases unmatched. CDR1 is LNHDA and CDR2 is SQIVND in the germline V gene (reference sequence). The CDR3 DNA sequence: TGTGCCAGTAGTTCCCGAAGCGGGATTGAGCAGTTCTTC. As protein: CASSSRSGIEQFF.